Following are 10 T cell receptor beta chains from one sample sequenced in a study of T cell clones after liver transplantation (dated by TCRdb to about 2019). To prepare the library, the immunoSEQ multiplex PCR assay was applied. TCRdb limited this immuneACCESS table to in-frame rearrangements with V and J called. A share of clones is missing; checked studies link under half to unresolved V genes, and the rest is unexplained. The table for this sample lists tens of thousands of clones; around 70% of them were counted only once. The ten largest make up around 8.9% of the sample. Sequencing used CD4+ T cells from blood, obtained at the 22-month timepoint. The source is a human patient who received a liver transplant. After a transplant, certain T cells may trace back to the graft donor.

J is TRBJ1-1 and V is TRBV6-1; D not resolved. V was shortened by 5 bases and J by 1 base, with 11 bases between the two germline ends. From germline, CDR1 is MNHNS and CDR2 SASEGT. CDR3 length equals 14 residues. This CDR3 reads CASSPVGGNTEAFF. The CDR3 bases are TGTGCCAGCAGTCCGGTGGGTGGGAACACTGAAGCTTTCTTT.

V gene TRBV25-1 combines with J gene TRBJ1-5; a weak D match, TRBD1 (5 bases). Trimming took 2 bases from V and 5 from J, leaving 7 bases between them. The germline V gene encodes CDR1 MGHDK and CDR2 SYGVNS. The CDR3 is 13 amino acids. The CDR3 DNA sequence: TGTGCCAGCAGTGAAGGGGGTTATCAGCCCCAGCATTTT. Amino acid sequence: CASSEGGYQPQHF.

This chain links TRBV23-1 with TRBJ2-7, with 7 bases fitting TRBD1. TRBV23-1 qualifies as an ORF whose function is uncertain. J gave up 5 bases and V 7 bases, and 14 bases lay outside the gene matches. The CDR3 covers 15 residues. CDR3 sequence reads: CASTAPLQGPDEQYF. The CDR3 nucleotides read TGCGCCAGCACCGCTCCCCTACAGGGGCCGGACGAGCAGTACTTC.

J is TRBJ1-5 and V is TRBV7-9; a weak D match, TRBD1 (6 bases). The CDR3 spans 16 residues. Germline CDR1 and CDR2: SEHNR and FQNEAQ (reference sequence). V was pared by 1 base and J by 5 bases, with 15 bases between. The CDR3 is CASSLDLQGGDQPQHF. Written as DNA, the CDR3 is TGTGCCAGCAGCTTAGACCTACAGGGTGGCGATCAGCCCCAGCATTTT.

The chain links TRBV7-2 to TRBJ2-2; 8 nucleotides line up with TRBD1. This CDR3 spans 14 amino acids. J gave up 5 bases and V 1 base, and 0 bases lay outside the gene matches. Germline V gene lookup returns CDR1 SGHTA and CDR2 FQGNSA. CDR3 loop: CASSLGTGTGELFF. CDR3 nucleotides: TGTGCCAGCAGCTTAGGGACAGGGACCGGGGAGCTGTTTTTT.

The rearrangement links TRBV7-2 to TRBJ2-5, with D possibly TRBD1 on 5 matching bases. V lost 1 base and J lost 9, with 18 bases in between. Germline CDR1 and CDR2: SGHTA and FQGNSA. This CDR3 spans 15 amino acids. As DNA, the CDR3 is TGTGCCAGCAGCTTAGTCGGTGGTCAGGAAGGGGCCCAGTACTTC. Protein product: CASSLVGGQEGAQYF.

This clone was recorded a few times. The rearrangement links TRBV7-9 to TRBJ2-7, with TRBD1 matching over 11 bases. With 5 bases clipped from V and 5 bases from J, the junction kept 5 bases outside the gene matches. The CDR3 has 14 residues. Germline V gene lookup returns CDR1 SEHNR and CDR2 FQNEAQ (reference sequence). For the CDR3, the DNA is TGTGCCAGCAGCCCGAGGACAGGGGGCCACGAGCAGTACTTC. Residues: CASSPRTGGHEQYF.

This chain links TRBV4-1 with TRBJ1-5; 7 bases agree with TRBD1. Germline V CDR1 and CDR2: MGHRA, YSYEKL. The V gene end was trimmed by 1 base and the J gene end by 2 bases; junction bases not matched to a gene: 2. This CDR3 has 15 residues. CDR3 bases: TGCGCCAGCAGCCAAGTCCAGGGGGGCAATCAGCCCCAGCATTTT. Translated: CASSQVQGGNQPQHF.

The chain uses TRBV18 and TRBJ1-1; 9 bases match TRBD1. Germline-derived CDR1 and CDR2 are KGHSH and LQKENI. Germline trimming cut 2 bases from V and 5 bases from J; bases unmatched to any gene: 3. The CDR3 is made up of 14 amino acids. CDR3: CASSPSTGGTEAFF. The CDR3 bases are TGTGCCAGCTCACCATCGACAGGGGGGACTGAAGCTTTCTTT.

This chain joins TRBV5-1 and TRBJ2-7; D not certain. CDR3 length: 13 amino acids. Germline V gives CDR1 SGHRS, CDR2 YFSETQ. Trimming pared 0 bases from V and 4 bases from J, leaving 8 bases between. For the CDR3, the DNA is TGCGCCAGCAGCTTGGAGTTTGGGTACGAGCAGTACTTC. Amino acid sequence: CASSLEFGYEQYF.